A single TCR beta chain is shown here with its context. What it binds is not known. This record comes from a study of PD-L1 blockade in urothelial cancer. Study context: Atezolizumab (1,200 mg intravenously every 3 weeks) began around 2014 for patients. Median T cell yield from blood was over 130,000. General observations from the study: Prediction of better survival came from below-median pretreatment blood TCR clonality.

The germline V gene has CDR1 SGHRS and CDR2 YFSETQ. Trimming cost V 2 bases and J 3 bases, with 9 bases left between them. The CDR3 runs to 13 residues. Synthetic TCR analog templates were spiked into all PCRs individually. Sequencing was performed with immunoSEQ multiplex PCR; in TCRdb, only in-frame clones are kept and a portion is missing. The table lists roughly 21,000 clones, roughly 89% of them singletons, with 15% to 20% in the top ten. The rearrangement links TRBV5-1 to TRBJ2-7; D ambiguous. The sequence was obtained from a woman aged 55-70 years with urothelial cancer. The source material was PBMCs, sampled around atezolizumab (anti-PD-L1) treatment. CDR3 nucleotide sequence: TGCGCCAGCAGCTTTGGCAGAAACTACGAGCAGTACTTC. Its translation is CASSFGRNYEQYF. Full variable domain (missing parts from reference TRBV5-1 and TRBJ2-7): KAGVTQTPRYLIKTRGQQVTLSCSPISGHRSVSWYQQTPGQGLQFLFEYFSETQRNKGNFPGRFSGRQFSNSRSEMNVSTLELGDSALYLCASSFGRNYEQYFGPGTRLTVT.